These 24 T cell receptor beta chains share one sample of origin, sequenced in a study of blood T cell repertoires in COVID-19. TCRdb's copy holds only in-frame clones and misses some; the assay was immunoSEQ multiplex PCR. This sample has roughly 410,000 clones, with approximately 90% found just once. Sequences were obtained from peripheral blood. These receptors originate from a middle-aged woman with COVID-19, enrolled during active disease.

This sequence joins TRBV5-1 and TRBJ2-7, with 8 bases fitting TRBD2. V was clipped by 4 bases and J by 3 bases; unmatched bases: 15. CDR1 is SGHRS, CDR2 YFSETQ, per germline. The CDR3 sequence is 17 residues long. CDR3: CASSRKGSGTRIYEQYF. The DNA for the CDR3 is TGCGCCAGCAGCAGAAAGGGTTCCGGGACTAGGATCTACGAGCAGTACTTC.

The chain recombines TRBV7-9 with TRBJ2-1, with TRBD2 identical over 7 bases. J lost 3 bases, V lost 2 bases, and 13 bases had no gene match. CDR3 length: 18 residues. Germline CDR1 is SEHNR and CDR2 is FQNEAQ (reference sequence). The CDR3 DNA reads as TGTGCCAGCAGCTTATCTTTCTGGGGGAGGGTCCTCTACAATGAGCAGTTCTTC. As protein: CASSLSFWGRVLYNEQFF.

This chain uses TRBV18 with TRBJ2-5, with D unresolved. The germline V gene has CDR1 KGHSH and CDR2 LQKENI. V lost 2 bases and J lost 2, with 9 bases in between. This CDR3 is built from 14 residues. Written as DNA, the CDR3 is TGTGCCAGCTCACCAAGTCTCAGTCAAGAGACCCAGTACTTC. Translation gives CASSPSLSQETQYF.

The chain couples TRBV7-8 to TRBJ1-2; D perhaps matches TRBD1 (5 bases). Germline V lookup: CDR1 SGHVS, CDR2 FQNEAQ. V was pared by 5 bases and J by 6 bases, with 16 bases between. This CDR3 is 14 amino acids long. CDR3 loop: CASSPGSGGDGYTF. The CDR3 bases are TGTGCCAGCAGCCCGGGGTCCGGGGGAGATGGCTACACCTTC.

This sequence joins TRBV11-3 and TRBJ2-2; D remains unclear. V gave up 9 bases and J gave up 3 bases, with 14 bases separating them. Germline lookup yields CDR1 SGHNT and CDR2 YENEEA. There are 14 residues in the CDR3. CDR3 loop: CASTSNIDTGELFF. CDR3 nucleotides: TGTGCCAGTACCTCCAACATCGACACCGGGGAGCTGTTTTTT.

The rearrangement joins TRBV6-5 to TRBJ1-3; no clear D gene. The CDR3 runs 13 residues. The V and J ends lost 7 bases and 3 bases respectively, with 10 bases between them. Germline V lookup: CDR1 MNHEY, CDR2 SVGAGI. The CDR3, as DNA: TGTGCCAGCATTCTGGAGCGTGGAAACACCATATATTTT. Amino acid sequence: CASILERGNTIYF.

V usage is TRBV29-1 and J usage is TRBJ1-2; a weak D match, TRBD1 (6 bases). V was shortened by 1 base and J by 4 bases, with 16 bases between the two germline ends. This CDR3 contains 15 residues. CDR1 and CDR2 (germline): SQVTM, ANQGSEA. This CDR3 reads CSVEVGAGESYGYTF. CDR3 coding DNA: TGCAGCGTTGAAGTTGGAGCAGGGGAAAGCTATGGCTACACCTTC.

This chain links TRBV3-1 (or the pseudogene TRBV3-2) with TRBJ2-3; D perhaps matches TRBD2 (6 bases). With 4 bases removed from V and 2 bases from J, the gap between germline ends came to 16 bases. Germline V gene sequence: CDR1 LGHDT, CDR2 YNNKEL (reference sequence). The CDR3 contains 16 residues. CDR3 bases: TGTGCCAGCAGCCCCTGGACGGGGGTGGACACAGATACGCAGTATTTT. Translating gives CASSPWTGVDTDTQYF.

This clone was detected once. The chain employs TRBV12-3 or TRBV12-4 and TRBJ2-3; maybe TRBD1 (6 bases). V was cut by 4 bases and J by 5 bases, with 7 bases left in between. The CDR3 is 12 residues long. The CDR3 region has the DNA TGTGCCAGCAGTTCGGACAGAGATACGCAGTATTTT. Encoded protein: CASSSDRDTQYF.

This chain joins TRBV28 and TRBJ2-7; 7 positions match TRBD1. Germline loops: CDR1 MDHEN, CDR2 SYDVKM. Germline trimming cut 9 bases from V and 4 bases from J; bases unmatched to any gene: 12. This CDR3 comprises 14 residues. The CDR3 reads CASILDRRTYEQYF. The DNA for the CDR3 is TGTGCCAGTATATTGGACAGGAGAACGTACGAGCAGTACTTC.

This rearrangement joins TRBV3-1 (or the pseudogene TRBV3-2) to TRBJ2-1; 8 bases align to TRBD1. The ends lost 4 bases at V and 6 bases at J; junction bases unmatched: 8. CDR1 is LGHDT and CDR2 is YNNKEL in the germline V gene (reference sequence). The CDR3 contains 15 residues. The CDR3 region is CASSRGQGFLNEQFF. In nucleotides, the CDR3 is TGTGCCAGCAGCCGAGGACAGGGTTTTCTCAATGAGCAGTTCTTC.

CDR3 DNA sequence: TGTGCCAGCAGTGACGGCTTCAGGACACCCACCAACTATGGCTACACCTTC. The encoded protein is CASSDGFRTPTNYGYTF. J is TRBJ1-2 and V is TRBV6-1; D is perhaps TRBD1 (5 bases). This CDR3 comprises 17 residues. Trimming removed 3 bases from V and 2 bases from J, with 19 bases in between. CDR1 and CDR2 from the germline V gene are MNHNS and SASEGT.

V and J are TRBV18 and TRBJ1-1; a weak D match, TRBD1 (5 bases). Germline CDR1 and CDR2: KGHSH and LQKENI. V dropped 2 bases and J dropped 3 bases, with 7 bases sitting between them. This CDR3 region has 13 residues. The CDR3 spells CASSPSGDTEAFF. The CDR3 region has the DNA TGTGCCAGCTCACCATCGGGGGACACTGAAGCTTTCTTT.

This chain connects TRBV30 to TRBJ1-1; D gene ambiguous. The germline V gene encodes CDR1 GTSNPN and CDR2 SVGIG (reference sequence). V gave up 6 bases and J gave up 8 bases, with 16 bases separating them. The CDR3 spans 12 residues. The CDR3 is CACQILSAEAFF. The CDR3 DNA reads TGTGCCTGCCAGATCCTCAGCGCGGAAGCTTTCTTT.

The chain combines TRBV5-1 with TRBJ2-7; 7 bases match TRBD1. V shed 0 bases, J shed 2 bases, and the junction held 5 bases outside the gene matches. This CDR3 has 15 amino acids. Germline-derived CDR1 and CDR2 are SGHRS and YFSETQ. The CDR3 is CASSLGPGGTYEQYF. The DNA for the CDR3 is TGCGCCAGCAGCTTGGGGCCAGGGGGTACCTACGAGCAGTACTTC.

The chain joins TRBV6-5 to TRBJ1-1, with 7 bases that match TRBD1. Germline CDR1 is MNHEY and CDR2 is SVGAGI. The CDR3 has 14 amino acids. With V trimmed by 2 bases and J by 4 bases, 4 bases remained unmatched. The CDR3 DNA follows: TGTGCCAGCAGTTACGGGGACAGCAGCACTGAAGCTTTCTTT. Translated: CASSYGDSSTEAFF.

CDR3: CASSPGGGLAVWDEQFF. CDR3 bases: TGTGCCAGCAGTCCCGGTGGGGGACTAGCGGTTTGGGATGAGCAGTTCTTC. The chain links TRBV28 to TRBJ2-1, with TRBD2 matching 11 bases. This CDR3 has 17 amino acids. The V gene's germline CDR1 is MDHEN and CDR2 SYDVKM. After removal of 5 bases from V and 8 bases from J, the junction contained 14 bases not matched to a gene. Combining the CDR3 with reference TRBV28 and TRBJ2-1 gives the whole variable domain DVKVTQSSRYLVKRTGEKVFLECVQDMDHENMFWYRQDPGLGLRLIYFSYDVKMKEKGDIPEGYSVSREKKERFSLILESASTNQTSMYLCASSPGGGLAVWDEQFFGPGTRLTVL.

V is TRBV5-1 and J is TRBJ2-1, with 10 bases identical to TRBD2. V was pared by 4 bases and J by 0 bases, with 4 bases of the junction left unmatched. Germline V gene sequence: CDR1 SGHRS, CDR2 YFSETQ. CDR3 size: 16 residues. CDR3 protein: CASSGSGGSSYNEQFF. In DNA, the CDR3 is TGCGCCAGCAGCGGTAGCGGGGGGAGCTCCTACAATGAGCAGTTCTTC.

As regards this clone: Other DNA variants within this sample encode the same CDR3. V and J are TRBV5-4 and TRBJ1-2; 11 bases fit TRBD1. Looked up from germline, CDR1 is SGHNT and CDR2 is YYREEE (reference sequence). The CDR3 loop spans 15 amino acids. J was trimmed by 2 bases and V by 4 bases; bases with no gene match: 4. As DNA, the CDR3 is TGTGCCAGCAGCAGCGGACAGGGGGCGAACTATGGCTACACCTTC. It specifies CASSSGQGANYGYTF. The variable domain in full, with the rest retrieved from reference TRBV5-4 and TRBJ1-2, is ETGVTQSPTHLIKTRGQQVTLRCSSQSGHNTVSWYQQALGQGPQFIFQYYREEENGRGNFPPRFSGLQFPNYSSELNVNALELDDSALYLCASSSGQGANYGYTFGSGTRLTVV.

V and J are TRBV2 and TRBJ2-5; 13 bases line up with TRBD2. The CDR3 has 14 residues. The germline gives CDR1 SNHLY, CDR2 FYNNEI. The junction had 1 base not matched to a gene; V was cut back by 4 bases and J by 5 bases. The CDR3 DNA reads TGTGCCAGCAGTGGACTAGCGGGAGGCGAGACCCAGTACTTC. This encodes CASSGLAGGETQYF.

V is TRBV7-2 and J is TRBJ1-1; a weak D match, TRBD1 (6 bases). The CDR3 covers 14 residues. CDR1 SGHTA and CDR2 FQGNSA come from the germline V gene. V was cut by 4 bases and J by 0 bases, with 9 bases left in between. CDR3 in amino acids: CASSSGQLNTEAFF. CDR3 nucleotides: TGTGCCAGCAGCTCAGGACAGTTGAACACTGAAGCTTTCTTT.

The chain recombines TRBV28 with TRBJ2-2, with D tentatively TRBD1 (6 bases). The CDR3 is 15 residues long. The germline V gene has CDR1 MDHEN and CDR2 SYDVKM. Between the trimmed V and J ends, which lost 2 bases and 6 bases, there was a span of 13 bases. CDR3 coding DNA: TGTGCCAGCAGTTTACCCGGACAGCAATCCGGGGAGCTGTTTTTT. Translating it yields CASSLPGQQSGELFF.

The V and J genes are TRBV6-6 and TRBJ1-2, with D possibly being TRBD1 (6 bases). The CDR3 contains 13 residues. From germline, CDR1 is MNHNY and CDR2 SVGAGI (reference sequence). Trimming shortened V by 4 bases and J by 7 bases, and 13 bases separated the two germline ends. The DNA of the CDR3 is TGTGCCAGCAGTTCCCACAGGGTCGGTGGCTACACCTTC. Protein product: CASSSHRVGGYTF.

In this sample, this clone turned up many times. This sequence joins TRBV28 and TRBJ2-7, with TRBD1 identical over 10 bases. The CDR3 is 16 residues long. With 2 bases clipped from V and 5 bases from J, the junction kept 9 bases outside the gene matches. Per germline, CDR1 MDHEN and CDR2 SYDVKM. The CDR3 DNA sequence: TGTGCCAGCAGTTTAGGCCCCGGGACAGGGGCCGACGAGCAGTACTTC. It yields the protein CASSLGPGTGADEQYF.